A selection of T cell receptor beta chains follows, all from one sample in a study of blood T cell repertoires in COVID-19. Repertoires were generated with immunoSEQ multiplex PCR, while TCRdb's copy carries only in-frame clones and drops some. The sample has roughly 230,000 clones, about nine tenths seen once. Sequencing input: PBMCs or T cells enriched from blood (not recorded which). These TCRs come from a man under 40 in a cohort exposed to, infected with or recovered from COVID-19 (not recorded which). CDR3s include the opening cysteine and the closing phenylalanine or tryptophan. Each record gives: J gene, D gene, V gene, clone size, CDR3 DNA, CDR3 protein. D genes are given only for firm matches. Clone size is shown for a subset of rows, as once, few, many or a class of expanded clone.

>TRBJ2-1|TRBD2|TRBV29-1|.
TGCAGCGTTGAAGGTTTTGTAGGTAGCGGGAGCTGGAATGAGCAGTTCTTC
CSVEGFVGSGSWNEQFF
>TRBJ2-2|.|TRBV29-1|.
TGCAGCGGATCCGGGACGAGGGGGACCGGGGAGCTGTTTTTT
CSGSGTRGTGELFF
>TRBJ1-2|TRBD1|TRBV4-1|.
TGCGCCAGCAGCCAAAGGTCACAGGGGAACTATGGCTACACCTTC
CASSQRSQGNYGYTF
>TRBJ2-7|.|TRBV3-1/TRBV3-2|once
TGTGCCAGCAGCCCCCGGGACTTTTCCTACGAGCAGTACTTC
CASSPRDFSYEQYF
>TRBJ2-2|TRBD1|TRBV15|.
TGTGCCACCAGCAGAGATTTGGGCGTAGGGACAGGGGATGGTCCGAACACCGGGGAGCTGTTTTTT
CATSRDLGVGTGDGPNTGELFF
>TRBJ1-1|TRBD1|TRBV7-9|.
TGTGCCAGCAGACCTACAGGGGCCAAAGTCACTGAAGCTTTCTTT
CASRPTGAKVTEAFF
>TRBJ1-2|TRBD1|TRBV12-3/TRBV12-4|.
TGTGCCAGCAGTCCGAACAGGGGGTATGGCTACACCTTC
CASSPNRGYGYTF
>TRBJ2-3|TRBD2|TRBV4-3|.
TGCGCCAGCAGCCAAGACGCGGGAGGCCGGGCAGATACGCAGTATTTT
CASSQDAGGRADTQYF
>TRBJ2-7|TRBD1|TRBV9|.
TGTGCCAGCAGCGTACCTATTACGGCCCCGGGACAGGGCCCCCACGAGCAGTACTTC
CASSVPITAPGQGPHEQYF
>TRBJ2-5|TRBD2|TRBV10-3|.
TGTGCCATCAGTGACAGGACTAGCGGGAGGAGGGGGGAGACCCAGTACTTC
CAISDRTSGRRGETQYF
>TRBJ2-2|.|TRBV5-1|.
TGCGCCAGCAGCTTAGGACCCACAGGGTTGGAGAACACCGGGGAGCTGTTTTTT
CASSLGPTGLENTGELFF
>TRBJ2-3|TRBD1|TRBV19|.
TGTGCCAGTAGTGGGTCCGGGACAGGGGACCGAGATACGCAGTATTTT
CASSGSGTGDRDTQYF
>TRBJ2-7|.|TRBV5-1|.
TGCGCCAGCACCTACACCGGGGGAAGCGAGCAGTACTTC
CASTYTGGSEQYF
>TRBJ1-5|.|TRBV6-2/TRBV6-3|.
TGTGCCAGCAGTTACTGGGGGGGGAGGATCGGCAATCAGCCCCAGCATTTT
CASSYWGGRIGNQPQHF
>TRBJ1-2|TRBD1|TRBV28|.
TGTGCCAGCAGACTCACAGGGGCCCGCGGCTACACCTTC
CASRLTGARGYTF
>TRBJ2-5|.|TRBV5-1|once
TGCGCCAGCAGCTGGACGGGGGAGACCCAGTACTTC
CASSWTGETQYF
>TRBJ2-2|.|TRBV2|.
TGTGCCAGCATGGAGGGATCCCAGCGGTCCAGCCCCACCGGGGAGCTGTTTTTT
CASMEGSQRSSPTGELFF
>TRBJ2-6|.|TRBV5-4|.
TGTGCCAGCAGCTTGCGCGGTGGCTCTGGGGCCAACGTCCTGACTTTC
CASSLRGGSGANVLTF
>TRBJ1-5|.|TRBV19|.
TGTGCCAGTAGTATAAGGCGGACAGCCAACAATCAGCCCCAGCATTTT
CASSIRRTANNQPQHF
>TRBJ1-2|.|TRBV5-1|once
TGCGCCAGCAGCTTGAAGGTTGACAGTTTTTATGGCTACACCTTC
CASSLKVDSFYGYTF
>TRBJ2-1|.|TRBV28|.
TGTGCCAGCAGTTTGGGCAGTAGCTCCTACAATGAGCAGTTCTTC
CASSLGSSSYNEQFF
>TRBJ2-2|TRBD2|TRBV29-1|.
TGCAGCGTTGAAGTCGGGAGGGGGAACACCGGGGAGCTGTTTTTT
CSVEVGRGNTGELFF
>TRBJ1-1|.|TRBV5-1|.
TGCGCCAGCAGCTCTCCGCAGGGCCGTATGAACACTGAAGCTTTCTTT
CASSSPQGRMNTEAFF
>TRBJ1-4|.|TRBV18|.
TGTGCCAGCTCACCCCGACAGCTTAATGAAAAACTGTTTTTT
CASSPRQLNEKLFF
>TRBJ1-2|.|TRBV25-1|.
TGTGCCAGCAGTGAACATTCGGAGAGAAACTATGGCTACACCTTC
CASSEHSERNYGYTF
>TRBJ1-4|TRBD1|TRBV6-5|.
TGTGCCAGCACCAAGGACAGGACATTTGAAAAACTGTTTTTT
CASTKDRTFEKLFF
>TRBJ2-1|.|TRBV7-8|.
TGTGCCAGCAGCTCTCGCGAAGGGGTAGGGCAGCAGTTCTTC
CASSSREGVGQQFF
>TRBJ2-1|TRBD2|TRBV10-3|.
TGTGCCATCAGTGAGTCGTCTGGGACTAGCGGGATGTTATCCTACAATGAGCAGTTCTTC
CAISESSGTSGMLSYNEQFF
>TRBJ2-7|TRBD1|TRBV4-2|.
TGTGCCAGCAGCCAAGAAGGGACAGGGGGCCCCTACGAGCAGTACTTC
CASSQEGTGGPYEQYF
>TRBJ2-1|.|TRBV7-3|few
TGTGCCAGCAGCTTAGTACGGGGAGGAGTCGGTAGTATTGAGCAGTTCTTC
CASSLVRGGVGSIEQFF
>TRBJ1-5|.|TRBV27|.
TGTGCCAGCAGGTCGGGTTTAAGAAATAGCAATCAGCCCCAGCATTTT
CASRSGLRNSNQPQHF
>TRBJ1-1|TRBD1|TRBV6-2/TRBV6-3|.
TGTGCCAGCAGTTCTTGGGCCGGGACAGGGGGCCCTGAAGCTTTCTTT
CASSSWAGTGGPEAFF
>TRBJ2-7|.|TRBV14|.
TGTGCCAGCAGCCCGGGACTCAACCTCTACGAGCAGTACTTC
CASSPGLNLYEQYF
>TRBJ2-3|.|TRBV19|.
TGTGCCAGTAGTATTTTCGCAGGGTTCCCAGATACGCAGTATTTT
CASSIFAGFPDTQYF
>TRBJ2-4|.|TRBV7-9|.
TGTGCCAGCAGCCCTGACAGAGCCAAAAACATTCAGTACTTC
CASSPDRAKNIQYF
>TRBJ1-2|.|TRBV28|.
TGTGCCAGCAGTTCCCCACGCAGGTATGGCTACACCTTC
CASSSPRRYGYTF
>TRBJ1-1|.|TRBV27|.
TGTGCCAGCAGTTTCGGGGGTACCACTGAAGCTTTCTTT
CASSFGGTTEAFF
>TRBJ2-1|TRBD1|TRBV29-1|.
TGCAGCGTTGTGTTAGTTGTATCATGGGACAGGGCATACAATGAGCAGTTCTTC
CSVVLVVSWDRAYNEQFF
>TRBJ2-2|TRBD2|TRBV2|.
TGTGCCAGCACGGAGCGGGAAGCCGGGGAGCTGTTTTTT
CASTEREAGELFF
>TRBJ1-2|.|TRBV4-3|.
TGCGCCAGCAGCCAAGATAGAGACACTCGAAATGGCTACACCTTC
CASSQDRDTRNGYTF
>TRBJ1-2|.|TRBV6-2/TRBV6-3|.
TGTGCCAGCAGTTACGCCTACCGGGACTCGCTCAGGTCCGGCTATGGCTACACCTTC
CASSYAYRDSLRSGYGYTF